This T cell receptor beta chain is from a study of blood T cell repertoires in COVID-19. Study details: The samples span acute and convalescent COVID-19 from the United States, Italy and Spain. T cells, B-cell-depleted T cells, or PBMCs supplied cDNA or gDNA.

Methods used by the authors: Using reference gene primer amplification, nucleated cell counts were estimated. TCRdb's copy holds only in-frame clones and misses some; the assay was immunoSEQ multiplex PCR. V, J and clone size derive from that table, while D and trimming were established from the DNA sequence. The table has around 58,000 clones, over 80% seen once; the top ten hold approximately 7.6%. This clone has more than one count but fewer than ten. This receptor was taken from an older woman with active or convalescent COVID-19. The source material was peripheral blood.

The CDR3 DNA reads as TGTGCCAGCAGTTTGGAGGCAGTCAGGGAGCAGTACTTC. Residues: CASSLEAVREQYF. The V and J genes are TRBV28 and TRBJ2-7, with a tentative D call TRBD2 (5 bases). Trimming left V 3 bases short and J 7 bases short, with 13 bases between. CDR3 length: 13 residues. The germline V gene has CDR1 MDHEN and CDR2 SYDVKM.